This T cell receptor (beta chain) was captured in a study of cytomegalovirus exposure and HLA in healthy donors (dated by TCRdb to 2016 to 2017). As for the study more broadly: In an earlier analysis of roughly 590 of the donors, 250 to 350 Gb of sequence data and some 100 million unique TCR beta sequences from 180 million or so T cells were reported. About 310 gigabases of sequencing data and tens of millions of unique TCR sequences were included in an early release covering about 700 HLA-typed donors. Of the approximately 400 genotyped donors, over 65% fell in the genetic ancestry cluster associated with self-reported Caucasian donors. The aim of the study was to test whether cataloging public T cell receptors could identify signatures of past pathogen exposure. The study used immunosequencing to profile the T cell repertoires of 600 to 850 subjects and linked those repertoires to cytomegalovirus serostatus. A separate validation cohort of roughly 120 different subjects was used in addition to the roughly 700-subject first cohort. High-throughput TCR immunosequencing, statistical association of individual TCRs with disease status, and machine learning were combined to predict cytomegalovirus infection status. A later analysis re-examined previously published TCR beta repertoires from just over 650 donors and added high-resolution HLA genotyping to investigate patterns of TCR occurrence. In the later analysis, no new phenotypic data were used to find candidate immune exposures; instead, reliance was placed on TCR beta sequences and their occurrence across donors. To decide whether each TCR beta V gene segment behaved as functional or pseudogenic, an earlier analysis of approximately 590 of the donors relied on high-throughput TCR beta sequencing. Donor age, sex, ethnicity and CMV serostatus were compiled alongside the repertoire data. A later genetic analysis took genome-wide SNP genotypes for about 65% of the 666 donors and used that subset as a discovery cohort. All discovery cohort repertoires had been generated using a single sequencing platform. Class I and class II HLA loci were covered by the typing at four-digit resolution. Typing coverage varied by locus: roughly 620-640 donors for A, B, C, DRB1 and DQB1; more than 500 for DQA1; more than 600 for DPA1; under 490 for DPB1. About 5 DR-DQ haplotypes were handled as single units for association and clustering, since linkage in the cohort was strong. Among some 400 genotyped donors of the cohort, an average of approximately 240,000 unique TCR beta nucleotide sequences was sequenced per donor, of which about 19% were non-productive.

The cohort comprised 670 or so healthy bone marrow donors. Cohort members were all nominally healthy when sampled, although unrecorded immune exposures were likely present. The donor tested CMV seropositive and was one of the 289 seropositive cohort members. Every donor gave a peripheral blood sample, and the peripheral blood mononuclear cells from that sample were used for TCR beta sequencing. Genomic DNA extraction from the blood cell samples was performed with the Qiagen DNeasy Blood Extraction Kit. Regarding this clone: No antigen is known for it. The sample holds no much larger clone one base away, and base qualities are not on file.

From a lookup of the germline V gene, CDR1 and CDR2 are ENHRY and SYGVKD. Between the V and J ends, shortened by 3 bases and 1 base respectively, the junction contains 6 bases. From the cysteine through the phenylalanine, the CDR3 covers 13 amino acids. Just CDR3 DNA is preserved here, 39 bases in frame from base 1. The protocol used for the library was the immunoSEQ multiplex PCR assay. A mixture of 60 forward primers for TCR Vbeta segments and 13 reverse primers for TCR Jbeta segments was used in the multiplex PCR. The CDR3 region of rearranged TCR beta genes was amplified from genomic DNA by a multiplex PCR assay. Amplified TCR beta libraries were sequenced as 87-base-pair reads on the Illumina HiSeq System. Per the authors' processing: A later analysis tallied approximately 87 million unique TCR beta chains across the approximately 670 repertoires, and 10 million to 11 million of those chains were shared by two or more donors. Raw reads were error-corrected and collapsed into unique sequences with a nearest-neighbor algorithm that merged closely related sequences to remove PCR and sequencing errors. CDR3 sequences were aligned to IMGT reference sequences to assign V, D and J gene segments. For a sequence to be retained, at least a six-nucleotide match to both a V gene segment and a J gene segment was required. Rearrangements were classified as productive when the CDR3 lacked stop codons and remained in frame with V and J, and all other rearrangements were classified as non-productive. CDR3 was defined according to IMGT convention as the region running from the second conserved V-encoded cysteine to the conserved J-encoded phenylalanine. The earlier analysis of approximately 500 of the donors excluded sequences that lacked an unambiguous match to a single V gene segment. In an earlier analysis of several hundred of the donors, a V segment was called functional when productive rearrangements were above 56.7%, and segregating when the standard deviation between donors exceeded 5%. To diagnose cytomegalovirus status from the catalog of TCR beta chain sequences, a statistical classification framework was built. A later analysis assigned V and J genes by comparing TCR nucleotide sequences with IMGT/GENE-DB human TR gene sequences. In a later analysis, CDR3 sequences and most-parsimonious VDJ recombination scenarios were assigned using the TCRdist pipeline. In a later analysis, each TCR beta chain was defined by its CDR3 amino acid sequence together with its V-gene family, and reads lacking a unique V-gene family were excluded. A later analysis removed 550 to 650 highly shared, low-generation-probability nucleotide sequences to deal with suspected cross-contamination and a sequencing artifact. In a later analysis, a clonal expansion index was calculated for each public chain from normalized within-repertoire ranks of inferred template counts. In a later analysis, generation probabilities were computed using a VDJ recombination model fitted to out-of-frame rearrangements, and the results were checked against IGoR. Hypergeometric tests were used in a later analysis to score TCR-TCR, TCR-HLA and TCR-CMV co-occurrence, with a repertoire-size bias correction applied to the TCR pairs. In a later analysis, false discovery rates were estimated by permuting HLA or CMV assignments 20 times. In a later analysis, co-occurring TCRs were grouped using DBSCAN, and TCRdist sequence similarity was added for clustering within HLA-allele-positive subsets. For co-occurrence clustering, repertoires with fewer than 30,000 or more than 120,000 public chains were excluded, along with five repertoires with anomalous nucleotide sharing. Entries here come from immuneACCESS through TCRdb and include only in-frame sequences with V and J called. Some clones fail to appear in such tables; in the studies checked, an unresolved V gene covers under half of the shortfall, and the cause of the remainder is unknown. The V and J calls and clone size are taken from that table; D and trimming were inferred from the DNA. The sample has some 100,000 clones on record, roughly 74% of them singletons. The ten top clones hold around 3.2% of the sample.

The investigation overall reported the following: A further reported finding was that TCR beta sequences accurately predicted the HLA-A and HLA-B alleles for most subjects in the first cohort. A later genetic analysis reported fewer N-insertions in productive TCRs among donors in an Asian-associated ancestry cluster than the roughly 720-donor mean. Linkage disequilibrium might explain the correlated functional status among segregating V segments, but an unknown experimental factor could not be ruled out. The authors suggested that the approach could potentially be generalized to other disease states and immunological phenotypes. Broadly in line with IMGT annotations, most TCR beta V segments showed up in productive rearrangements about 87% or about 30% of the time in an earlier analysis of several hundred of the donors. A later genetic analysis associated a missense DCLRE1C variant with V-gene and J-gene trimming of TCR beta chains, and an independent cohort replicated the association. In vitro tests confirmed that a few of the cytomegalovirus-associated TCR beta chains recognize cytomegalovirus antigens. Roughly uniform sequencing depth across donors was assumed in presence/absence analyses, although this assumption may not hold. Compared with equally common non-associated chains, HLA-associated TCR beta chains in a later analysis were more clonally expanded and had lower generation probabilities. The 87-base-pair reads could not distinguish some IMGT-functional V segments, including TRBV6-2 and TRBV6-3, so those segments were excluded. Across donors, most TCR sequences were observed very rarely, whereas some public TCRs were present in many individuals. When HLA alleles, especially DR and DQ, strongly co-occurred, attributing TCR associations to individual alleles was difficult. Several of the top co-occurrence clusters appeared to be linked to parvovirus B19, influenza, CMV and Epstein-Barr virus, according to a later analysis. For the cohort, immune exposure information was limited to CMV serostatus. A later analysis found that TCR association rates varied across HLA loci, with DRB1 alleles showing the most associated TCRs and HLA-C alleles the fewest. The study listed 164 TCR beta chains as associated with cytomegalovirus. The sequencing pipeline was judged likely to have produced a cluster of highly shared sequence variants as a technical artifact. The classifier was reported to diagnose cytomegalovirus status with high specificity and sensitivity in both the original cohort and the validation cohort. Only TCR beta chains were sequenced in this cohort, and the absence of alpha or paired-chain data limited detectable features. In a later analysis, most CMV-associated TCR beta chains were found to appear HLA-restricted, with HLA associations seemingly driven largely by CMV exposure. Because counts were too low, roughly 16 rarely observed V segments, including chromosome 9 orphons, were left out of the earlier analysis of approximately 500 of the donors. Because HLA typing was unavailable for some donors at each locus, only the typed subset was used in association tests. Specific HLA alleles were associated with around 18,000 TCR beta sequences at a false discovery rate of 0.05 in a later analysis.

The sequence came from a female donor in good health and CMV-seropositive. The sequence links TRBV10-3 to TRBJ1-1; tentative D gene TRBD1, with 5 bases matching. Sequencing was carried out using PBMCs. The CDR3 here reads CAISEDRNTEAFF. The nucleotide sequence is TGTGCCATCAGTGAAGACAGGAACACTGAAGCTTTCTTT.